This T cell receptor beta chain was sequenced in a study of blood T cells in healthy people across ages. Overall study findings and caveats: What prevented conclusive comparison of naive and antigen-experienced cells was that PBMCs were unsorted.

The CDR3 covers 13 residues. Germline V CDR1 and CDR2: SGHTA, FQGTGA. The ends were cut back, 5 bases at V and 7 bases at J, with 12 bases in the middle. The amount of total RNA extracted per sample was at least 5 micrograms. Primed by a sample-barcoded 5' primer and a J-beta primer mix, a second PCR proceeded for roughly 6 to 12 cycles. Every molecule of cDNA carried a tag from a template-switch adaptor with 12 random nucleotides. One entry per CDR3 protein results from TCRdb running MiXCR on the 5' RACE reads. The data show 1.8 million or so distinct CDR3 sequences, approximately 39% seen once. In regard to this clonotype: Its antigen remains unidentified.

This TCR came from a human donor in good health. The chain joins TRBV7-3 to TRBJ2-4; D call uncertain. Input material: blood. The CDR3 region is CASSIQVGNIQYF. Written as DNA, the CDR3 is TGTGCCAGCAGCATTCAGGTGGGGAACATTCAGTACTTC.